This T cell receptor beta chain came from a study of OX40 agonist ivuxolimab in advanced cancers. This CDR3 has 15 amino acids. The trim removed 7 bases at V and 9 bases at J, leaving 14 bases unmatched. Germline V gene sequence: CDR1 LNHDA, CDR2 SQIVND (reference sequence). Sequencing was performed with immunoSEQ multiplex PCR; in TCRdb, only in-frame clones are kept and a portion is missing. Of about 89,000 clones listed, more than 70% are singletons. Source: CD4+ or CD8+ T cells sorted from blood, taken in a trial of the OX40 agonist ivuxolimab. The chain combines TRBV19 with TRBJ2-1; TRBD2 matches at 8 bases. This receptor was identified in an adult with an advanced solid tumor such as melanoma, head and neck, liver or kidney cancer. DNA of the CDR3: TGTGCCAGTAATTGGCGGGAGGCGGGCCTGAGTGAGCAGTTCTTC. This encodes CASNWREAGLSEQFF. Full variable domain (missing parts from reference TRBV19 and TRBJ2-1): DGGITQSPKYLFRKEGQNVTLSCEQNLNHDAMYWYRQDPGQGLRLIYYSQIVNDFQKGDIAEGYSVSREKKESFPLTVTSAQKNPTAFYLCASNWREAGLSEQFFGPGTRLTVL.